The source of this T cell receptor (beta chain) is a study of CD8+CD57+ T cells in acquired aplastic anemia. On the study more broadly: Sorting CD4+ and CD8+ cells gave DNA averaging around 3 ug.

Whoever was chosen for sequencing had shown CD8+CD57+ cell expansion by flow cytometry. There were no patients without severe acquired aplastic anemia. Profiles of TCR beta VDJ and CDR3 were generated from a genomic DNA template. Via MiXCR, TCRdb re-called the reads, giving one row per CDR3 protein. The sample records roughly 160,000 distinct CDR3 sequences, about 64% being singletons. Study conclusions and caveats: Patients and controls turned out to have some 30 CD8+ CDR3 sequences in common. Patients and healthy controls showed no significant CD8+ Simpson's diversity difference.

On this clonotype itself: Its specificity is unknown.

The TCR originated in a human donor with aplastic anemia. Sequencing was done on a sample of sorted CD4+, CD8+, or CD8+CD57+ T cells (not recorded which) from PBMCs.

CDR3 protein: CSAIERGGRREGQFF. CDR3 DNA sequence: TGCAGTGCTATCGAGCGGGGGGGCCGCCGGGAGGGGCAGTTCTTC. V usage is TRBV20-1 and J usage is TRBJ2-1; 10 nucleotides align to TRBD2. After removal of 4 bases from V and 12 bases from J, the junction contained 15 bases not matched to a gene. Germline CDR1 DFQATT, CDR2 SNEGSKA (reference sequence). This CDR3 region has 15 residues.